The sequence of this TCR beta chain was determined in a study of blood T cell repertoires in COVID-19. The protocol was immunoSEQ multiplex PCR, while the TCRdb copy is restricted to in-frame clones and leaves out a portion. Counted here are 100,000 or so clones, 87% occurring once; the ten biggest clones make up about 5.7%. This CDR3 is built from 16 residues. The J segment lost 2 bases and the V segment lost 2 bases, leaving 5 bases of the junction unmatched. Germline loops: CDR1 SGHTA, CDR2 FQGNSA. The sequence was obtained from a woman aged 50 to 65 with COVID-19, enrolled during active disease. Sequences were obtained from peripheral blood. This rearrangement joins TRBV7-2 to TRBJ2-2, with 7 bases lining up with TRBD2. Written as DNA, the CDR3 is TGTGCCAGCAGCTTACCGGGCGGGGGTAACACCGGGGAGCTGTTTTTT. Residues: CASSLPGGGNTGELFF.